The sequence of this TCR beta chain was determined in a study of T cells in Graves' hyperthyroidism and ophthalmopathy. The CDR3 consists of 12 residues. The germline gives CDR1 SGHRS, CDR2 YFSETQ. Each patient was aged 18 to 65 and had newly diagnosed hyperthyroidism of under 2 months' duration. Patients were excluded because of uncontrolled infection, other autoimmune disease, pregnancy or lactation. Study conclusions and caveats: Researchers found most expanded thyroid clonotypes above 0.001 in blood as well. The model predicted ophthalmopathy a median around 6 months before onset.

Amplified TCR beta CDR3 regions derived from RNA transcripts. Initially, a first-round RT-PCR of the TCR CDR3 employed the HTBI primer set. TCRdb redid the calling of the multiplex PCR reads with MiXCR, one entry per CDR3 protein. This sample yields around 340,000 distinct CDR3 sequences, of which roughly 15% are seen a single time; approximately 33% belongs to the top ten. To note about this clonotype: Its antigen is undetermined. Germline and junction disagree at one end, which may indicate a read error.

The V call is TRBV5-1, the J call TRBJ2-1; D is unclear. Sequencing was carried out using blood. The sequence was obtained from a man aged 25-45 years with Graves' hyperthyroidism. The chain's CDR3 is CASSLAINEQFF. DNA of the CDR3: TGTGCCAGCAGCTTGGCCATCAATGAGCAGTTCTTC.